This entry describes one TCR beta chain. The Seattle patients joined while their infection was active and were tracked longitudinally afterward. Original analysis: Amplification from reference gene primers served as the basis for estimated nucleated cell counts. Repertoires were generated with immunoSEQ multiplex PCR, while TCRdb's copy carries only in-frame clones and drops some. V, J and clone size were drawn from that table, and D and trimming were deduced from the DNA. This table has some 300,000 clones, about 86% appearing once. These data originate in a study of blood T cell repertoires in COVID-19. Background on the study: Some COVID-19 samples were acute and others convalescent; all came from the United States, Italy and Spain. PBMCs, B-cell-depleted T cells, or T cells provided the cDNA or gDNA that made up the material.

The germline V gene has CDR1 SGHNT and CDR2 YYREEE (reference sequence). V was pared by 0 bases and J by 5 bases, with 1 base of the junction left unmatched. The CDR3 totals 14 residues. This clonotype was obtained from a woman aged 65 to 85 with COVID-19, enrolled during active disease. What was sequenced was peripheral blood. The chain uses TRBV5-4 and TRBJ2-2; 7 bases align to TRBD1. CDR3 bases: TGTGCCAGCAGCTTGGAGGGGGCAACCGGGGAGCTGTTTTTT. This codes for CASSLEGATGELFF.